Sequencing of this TCR beta chain was carried out in a study of blood T cells in healthy people across ages. Study findings and constraints: Diversity was estimated from one million T cells, and these estimates were considered underestimates.

No fewer than 7 million PBMCs went into each sample. The V end lost 2 bases, the J end lost 7 bases, and 12 bases lay between the germline ends. This CDR3 is built from 14 residues. Turning to this clonotype: The antigen is not known.

A second PCR, run for about 7 to 11 cycles, used a sample-barcoded 5' primer plus a J-beta primer mix. Researchers report that a template-switch adaptor with 12 random nucleotides tagged each cDNA molecule. Using its own MiXCR run on the 5' RACE reads, TCRdb lists one record per CDR3 protein. This sample carries 1.5 million to 1.9 million distinct CDR3 sequences, around 40% of them seen once, and the ten largest clones take more than 4%. The sequenced sample was blood. The chain carries TRBV12-3 or TRBV12-4 and TRBJ2-1; maybe TRBD1 (6 bases). The sequence derives from a woman aged 18 to 35 in good health. In DNA form, the CDR3 reads TGTGCCAGCAGTTTAACAGGGAACTGGAATGAGCAGTTCTTC. It yields the protein CASSLTGNWNEQFF.